This TCR beta chain was identified during a study of CD8+CD57+ T cells in acquired aplastic anemia. Study background: Roughly 3.1 ug was the average amount of DNA from sorted CD4+ and CD8+ cells.

Sequencing was done on patients that had shown CD8+CD57+ cell expansion by flow cytometry. In all patients, the disease was severe acquired aplastic anemia. Each patient gave a blood sample that was collected before any therapy had been received. Study outcomes and limitations: Around 29 CD8+ CDR3 sequences were shared between patients and controls.

This clonotype was recorded many times. Antigen specificity is unknown. Trimming took 7 bases from V and 4 from J; bases not matched to a gene: 8. Germline CDR1 SQVTM, CDR2 ANQGSEA. The CDR3 is 13 residues long. Genomic DNA constituted the template upon which TCR beta VDJ and CDR3 profiling was performed. TCRdb used MiXCR to reprocess the reads, holding one entry per CDR3 protein. In the table there are 150,000 to 200,000 distinct CDR3 sequences, around half of which are singletons. Sequencing was performed on sorted CD4+, CD8+, or CD8+CD57+ T cells (not recorded which) from PBMCs. The chain links TRBV29-1 to TRBJ2-7, with 9 bases matching TRBD2. This receptor was identified in a human donor with aplastic anemia. The CDR3 here is CSGTGSGGYEQYF. The CDR3 DNA follows: TGCAGCGGCACAGGGAGCGGGGGGTACGAGCAGTACTTC.